One and the same sample provided the 11 T cell receptor beta chains below, sequenced in a study of T cell repertoires in cytomegalovirus infection. One entry per CDR3 protein results from TCRdb running MiXCR on the reads. The sample has some 900,000 distinct CDR3 sequences, roughly 33% seen once. Their target antigens are unknown. The sequencing used cultured CD8+ T cells from PBMCs, collected from culture after CMV antigen stimulation. These receptors came from a human donor in good health (CMV status not recorded). Some clones in this sample may be carry-over from other donors' samples.

CDR3 amino acids: CASTNGHPGSRGNTIYF. The CDR3 DNA reads as TGTGCCAGCACCAACGGGCACCCCGGGAGCCGAGGAAACACCATATATTTT. The genes are TRBV6-6 and TRBJ1-3; no clear D. Germline CDR1 MNHNY, CDR2 SVGAGI (reference sequence). The ends were cut back, 7 bases at V and 4 bases at J, with 23 bases in the middle. The CDR3 spans 17 residues.

V is TRBV27 and J is TRBJ1-6; 11 bases align to TRBD1. Germline V gene data show CDR1 as MNHEY and CDR2 as SMNVEV (reference sequence). This CDR3 region has 17 residues. V shed 0 bases, J shed 9 bases, and the junction held 7 bases outside the gene matches. The CDR3 is CASSLSGTGGRSSPLHF. The DNA of the CDR3 is TGTGCCAGCAGTTTATCGGGGACAGGGGGACGGAGTTCACCCCTCCACTTT.

This clonotype appeared a single time. This may be a read error: a much more frequent sequence differs by one nucleotide. V usage is TRBV7-6 and J usage is TRBJ1-4; a weak D match, TRBD1 (5 bases). Germline V lookup: CDR1 SGHVS, CDR2 FNYEAQ. The CDR3 has 15 residues. CDR3 DNA: TGTGTCAGCAGCCCCTTTGCAGGGACTAATGAAAAACTGTTTTTT. It encodes CVSSPFAGTNEKLFF. Full variable domain (remainder filled in from reference TRBV7-6 and TRBJ1-4): GAGVSQSPRYKVTKRGQDVALRCDPISGHVSLYWYRQALGQGPEFLTYFNYEAQQDKSGLPNDRFSAERPEGSISTLTIQRTEQRDSAMYRCVSSPFAGTNEKLFFGSGTQLSVL.

The rearrangement links TRBV9 to TRBJ2-2; D is perhaps TRBD1 (6 bases). Trimming removed 0 bases at V and 5 bases at J, with 11 bases between. This CDR3 contains 15 residues. CDR1 is SGDLS, CDR2 YYNGEE, per germline. CDR3 nucleotides: TGTGCCAGCAGCGTAGAAGGCAGGGGAACCGGGGAGCTGTTTTTT. Amino acids: CASSVEGRGTGELFF.

CDR3 residues: CASSQQGGVQPQHF. CDR3 DNA: TGCGCCAGCAGTCAGCAGGGAGGAGTTCAGCCCCAGCATTTT. V and J are TRBV10-2 and TRBJ1-5; the D gene is possibly TRBD1 (5 bases). Trimming shortened V by 5 bases and J by 6 bases, and 14 bases separated the two germline ends. The CDR3 is made up of 14 amino acids. Germline V gene data show CDR1 as WSHSY and CDR2 as SAAADI.

About this clonotype itself: At one end, the junction sequence differs from germline, possibly due to a read error. The chain joins TRBV6-2 or TRBV6-3 to TRBJ2-3; TRBD2 agrees at 10 bases. The CDR3 loop spans 16 amino acids. Germline loops: CDR1 MNHEY, CDR2 SVGEGT. This CDR3 reads CTSSYSPSGGVDTQYF. The CDR3 region has the DNA TGTACCAGCAGTTACTCTCCTAGCGGGGGAGTAGATACGCAGTATTTT.

The rearrangement joins TRBV20-1 to TRBJ1-1; possible D gene TRBD1, 6 bases. The CDR3 spans 14 residues. The germline V gene encodes CDR1 DFQATT and CDR2 SNEGSKA (reference sequence). The germline V and J ends were trimmed by 1 base and 0 bases, with 9 bases remaining between them. The CDR3 DNA follows: TGCAGTGCTAGAGTGAACAGGGTGAACACTGAAGCTTTCTTT. It yields the protein CSARVNRVNTEAFF.

The rearrangement joins TRBV7-9 to TRBJ2-2; 13 bases match TRBD2. After removal of 5 bases from V and 4 bases from J, the junction contained 10 bases not matched to a gene. Germline CDR1 reads SEHNR; CDR2 reads FQNEAQ (reference sequence). This CDR3 region has 18 residues. The CDR3 nucleotides are TGTGCCAGCAGCCGGACTAGCGGGGGATTAAAGGTCACCGGGGAGCTGTTTTTT. This sequence encodes CASSRTSGGLKVTGELFF.

This clonotype was detected a few times. V is TRBV4-3 and J is TRBJ2-3; D is uncertain. V was clipped by 0 bases and J by 0 bases, with 10 bases between them. The CDR3 is 16 amino acids. Germline V lookup: CDR1 LGHNA, CDR2 YSLEER. CDR3 nucleotide sequence: TGCGCCAGCAGCCAAGATCCTGCGACTAGCACAGATACGCAGTATTTT. This encodes CASSQDPATSTDTQYF.

This clonotype was counted between two and nine times. The chain is built from TRBV28 and TRBJ1-1; D not resolved. The germline CDR1 and CDR2 sequences are MDHEN and SYDVKM. The ends were cut back, 6 bases at V and 5 bases at J, with 16 bases in the middle. The CDR3 totals 14 residues. CDR3: CASSRNIFGTEAFF. CDR3 coding DNA: TGTGCCAGCAGCCGAAACATTTTCGGGACTGAAGCTTTCTTT.

The genes are TRBV7-6 and TRBJ2-7; TRBD1 agrees at 10 bases. The CDR3 totals 15 residues. V dropped 4 bases and J dropped 7; count of bases not matched to a gene: 10. Germline values: CDR1 SGHVS, CDR2 FNYEAQ. This chain's CDR3 is CASSSGQGNWYEQYF. CDR3 nucleotides: TGTGCCAGCAGCTCGGGACAGGGGAATTGGTATGAGCAGTACTTC.